This note documents a single T cell receptor (beta chain) sequence. Its antigen is currently unknown. The data are from a study of beta chain features in type 1 diabetes. It was one heparinised blood draw, averaging around 120 mL, that each donor gave. General observations from the study: Researchers cautioned that cDNA sequencing could over-represent cells with high TCR expression. The naive, central memory and Treg TCRB repertoires looked more alike in patients than they did in healthy donors.

Every isolated RNA sample was fully reverse transcribed, so sequencing captured expressed TCRB transcripts. Clones were sequenced by immunoSEQ multiplex PCR, and TCRdb holds only the in-frame ones, with some missing. In the table there are some 360,000 clones, about 18% of which are singletons. CDR1 is KGHSH, CDR2 LQKENI, per germline. Trimming shortened V by 3 bases and J by 1 base, and 14 bases separated the two germline ends. This CDR3 is 16 amino acids long. The rearrangement uses TRBV18 and TRBJ2-3; D is perhaps TRBD2 (8 bases). The sequence was collected from a woman under 30 in good health. Sequenced material: naive CD4+ T cells from blood. In DNA, the CDR3 is TGTGCCAGCTCACCCGTAGCGGGGACAGGCACAGATACGCAGTATTTT. It encodes CASSPVAGTGTDTQYF.